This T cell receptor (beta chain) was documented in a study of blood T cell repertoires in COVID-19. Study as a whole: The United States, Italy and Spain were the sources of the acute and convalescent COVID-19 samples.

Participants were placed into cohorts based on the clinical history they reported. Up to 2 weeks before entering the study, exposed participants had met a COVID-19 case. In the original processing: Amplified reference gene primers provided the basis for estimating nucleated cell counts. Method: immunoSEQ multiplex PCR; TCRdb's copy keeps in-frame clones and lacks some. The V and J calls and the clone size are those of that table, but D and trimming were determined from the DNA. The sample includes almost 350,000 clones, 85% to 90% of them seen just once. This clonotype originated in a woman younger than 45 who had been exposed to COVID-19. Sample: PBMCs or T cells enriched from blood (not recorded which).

The CDR3 bases are TGTGCCAGTAGCGTGACAGGACCCATGAACACTGAAGCTTTCTTT. Amino acids: CASSVTGPMNTEAFF. The chain employs TRBV19 and TRBJ1-1; tentative D call: TRBD1 (6 bases). Trimming shortened V by 6 bases and J by 0 bases, and 14 bases separated the two germline ends. Germline V CDR1 and CDR2: LNHDA, SQIVND (reference sequence). This CDR3 has 15 residues.